Shown below are 30 T cell receptor beta chains from a single sample sequenced in a study of cytomegalovirus exposure and HLA in healthy donors. PCR primers comprised 60 Vbeta and 13 Jbeta primers. TCRdb's table, derived via immunoSEQ multiplex PCR, lists solely in-frame clones and lacks some. This repertoire includes around 140,000 clones. Sequencing was performed on PBMCs. The receptors stem from a woman aged 40 to 55 in good health and CMV-seronegative.

V and J are TRBV2 and TRBJ2-5; 13 positions match TRBD2. Unmatched junction bases numbered 9, after V lost 4 bases and J lost 7 bases. Germline V gene lookup returns CDR1 SNHLY and CDR2 FYNNEI. CDR3 length equals 16 residues. This CDR3 reads CASSGGTSGARGTQYF. The CDR3 DNA is TGTGCCAGCAGTGGGGGGACTAGCGGGGCCCGAGGGACCCAGTACTTC.

The rearrangement links TRBV10-3 to TRBJ2-2; D is possibly TRBD2 (6 bases). The CDR3 sequence is 15 residues long. The germline gives CDR1 ENHRY, CDR2 SYGVKD. V dropped 7 bases and J dropped 1 base, with 13 bases sitting between them. The chain's CDR3 is CAINPSAMNTGELFF. DNA for the CDR3: TGTGCCATCAACCCTAGCGCCATGAACACCGGGGAGCTGTTTTTT.

CDR3 DNA sequence: TGTGCCAGCAGCGATGGGACAGATCATAGACTCTATGGCTACACCTTC. Translated: CASSDGTDHRLYGYTF. The chain joins TRBV9 to TRBJ1-2, with 7 bases identical to TRBD1. This CDR3 is 16 amino acids long. CDR1 and CDR2 from the germline V gene are SGDLS and YYNGEE. Germline trimming cut 3 bases from V and 4 bases from J; bases unmatched to any gene: 12.

J is TRBJ1-2 and V is TRBV5-1; D not certain. Trimming cost V 0 bases and J 3 bases, with 12 bases left between them. The CDR3 loop spans 15 amino acids. Germline CDR1 SGHRS, CDR2 YFSETQ. This chain's CDR3 is CASSLAALKDYGYTF. In nucleotides, the CDR3 is TGCGCCAGCAGCTTGGCTGCACTAAAGGACTATGGCTACACCTTC.

V and J are TRBV7-9 and TRBJ2-7; 7 nucleotides align to TRBD2. The CDR3 spans 16 residues. From germline, CDR1 is SEHNR and CDR2 FQNEAQ (reference sequence). Trimming cost V 4 bases and J 3 bases; bases outside gene matches: 12. The CDR3 coding sequence is TGTGCCAGCAGCTCCCCTGGGAGGGCGTTAAACTACGAGCAGTACTTC. Translated, it gives CASSSPGRALNYEQYF.

V usage is TRBV4-1 and J usage is TRBJ2-5, with TRBD2 matching 12 bases. The CDR3 loop spans 16 amino acids. In germline, CDR1 is MGHRA, CDR2 YSYEKL. V trimming: 4 bases; J trimming: 5 bases; junction bases outside the gene matches: 8. The CDR3 bases are TGCGCCAGCAGCCTGAGACTAGCGGGGGATGAGGAGACCCAGTACTTC. It specifies CASSLRLAGDEETQYF.

V is TRBV27 and J is TRBJ1-2; the D gene is possibly TRBD1 (6 bases). This CDR3 has 17 amino acids. Germline V gene lookup returns CDR1 MNHEY and CDR2 SMNVEV (reference sequence). V was clipped by 5 bases and J by 4 bases, with 23 bases between them. The CDR3, as DNA: TGTGCCAGCAGTGTTAGAGTCAGGGGCCCCTTTAGCTATGGCTACACCTTC. This codes for CASSVRVRGPFSYGYTF.

This rearrangement joins TRBV11-2 to TRBJ2-5, with 8 bases fitting TRBD1. The junction had 2 bases not matched to a gene; V was cut back by 3 bases and J by 2 bases. CDR1 and CDR2 from the germline V gene are SGHAT and FQNNGV. This CDR3 has 14 amino acids. CDR3 sequence reads: CASSFRTGQETQYF. The CDR3 nucleotides are TGTGCCAGCAGCTTCCGGACAGGGCAAGAGACCCAGTACTTC.

The chain uses TRBV11-2 and TRBJ1-3; no clear D. Germline CDR1 reads SGHAT; CDR2 reads FQNNGV. The germline V and J ends were trimmed by 2 bases and 2 bases, with 10 bases remaining between them. The CDR3 runs 15 residues. The DNA for the CDR3 is TGTGCCAGCAGCTTAATCGGGGAACCTGGAAACACCATATATTTT. As protein: CASSLIGEPGNTIYF. Filled out from reference TRBV11-2 and TRBJ1-3, the complete variable domain reads EAGVAQSPRYKIIEKRQSVAFWCNPISGHATLYWYQQILGQGPKLLIQFQNNGVVDDSQLPKDRFSAERLKGVDSTLKIQPAKLEDSAVYLCASSLIGEPGNTIYFGEGSWLTVV.

V gene TRBV7-9 combines with J gene TRBJ1-2, with a possible D match to TRBD1 (5 bases). In germline, CDR1 is SEHNR, CDR2 FQNEAQ (reference sequence). The V and J ends lost 0 bases and 0 bases respectively, with 8 bases between them. The CDR3 spans 15 residues. CDR3 DNA sequence: TGTGCCAGCAGCTTAGCGGAGGGGACTAACTATGGCTACACCTTC. Translated, it gives CASSLAEGTNYGYTF.

V gene TRBV7-2 combines with J gene TRBJ1-5; 9 bases fit TRBD1. The CDR3 runs to 14 residues. V shed 4 bases and J 5 bases; nucleotides not matched to a gene: 3. Per germline, CDR1 SGHTA and CDR2 FQGNSA. This CDR3 reads CASSSRDRDQPQHF. The CDR3 DNA reads as TGTGCCAGCAGCTCGCGGGACAGGGATCAGCCCCAGCATTTT.

The chain uses TRBV10-3 and TRBJ1-6, with D maybe TRBD1 (6 bases). CDR3 length: 14 amino acids. In germline, CDR1 is ENHRY, CDR2 SYGVKD. The V and J ends lost 5 bases and 7 bases respectively, with 12 bases between them. The CDR3 protein is CAISMGQENSPLHF. As DNA, the CDR3 is TGTGCCATCAGTATGGGACAAGAAAATTCACCCCTCCACTTT.

The chain joins TRBV4-1 to TRBJ1-5; D is perhaps TRBD1 (5 bases). Trimming cost V 2 bases and J 8 bases, with 10 bases left between them. CDR3 length equals 13 residues. The V gene's germline CDR1 is MGHRA and CDR2 YSYEKL. CDR3 in amino acids: CASSQRGEEPQHF. The DNA for the CDR3 is TGCGCCAGCAGCCAACGGGGGGAGGAGCCCCAGCATTTT.

This CDR3 is CASSQALTGPYTEAFF. The DNA for the CDR3 is TGCGCCAGCAGCCAAGCACTTACAGGACCATACACTGAAGCTTTCTTT. The V and J genes are TRBV4-3 and TRBJ1-1, with a weak D call TRBD1 (5 bases). The CDR3 has 16 amino acids. From germline, CDR1 is LGHNA and CDR2 YSLEER. Trimming stripped 1 base from V and 3 bases from J, with 15 bases between.

The chain is built from TRBV19 and TRBJ1-5, with D uncertain. CDR1 and CDR2 (germline): LNHDA, SQIVND (reference sequence). V was clipped by 0 bases and J by 5 bases, with 11 bases between them. The CDR3 runs 15 residues. CDR3 in DNA: TGTGCCAGTAGTATAGATAACAGCTATTATCAGCCCCAGCATTTT. Translated: CASSIDNSYYQPQHF.

The V and J genes are TRBV18 and TRBJ2-3; 11 nucleotides match TRBD2. The CDR3 runs 17 residues. CDR1 KGHSH and CDR2 LQKENI come from the germline V gene. After removal of 3 bases from V and 2 bases from J, the junction contained 7 bases not matched to a gene. For the CDR3, the DNA is TGTGCCAGCTCACCGCTAGCGGGGGGTTCTCTCACAGATACGCAGTATTTT. It is translated as CASSPLAGGSLTDTQYF. Variable domain in full (rest from reference TRBV18 and TRBJ2-3): NAGVMQNPRHLVRRRGQEARLRCSPMKGHSHVYWYRQLPEEGLKFMVYLQKENIIDESGMPKERFSAEFPKEGPSILRIQQVVRGDSAAYFCASSPLAGGSLTDTQYFGPGTRLTVL.

This chain joins TRBV7-9 and TRBJ2-1; 8 positions match TRBD2. The CDR3 has 17 residues. Germline V CDR1 and CDR2: SEHNR, FQNEAQ (reference sequence). V lost 5 bases and J lost 0; bases outside the gene matches: 9. The CDR3 nucleotides are TGTGCCAGCAGCACCTGGACTAGCCTACTCTCCTACAATGAGCAGTTCTTC. This sequence encodes CASSTWTSLLSYNEQFF.

This chain uses TRBV9 with TRBJ2-5, with 7 bases matching TRBD2. The V and J ends lost 2 bases and 4 bases, in that order; junction bases with no gene match: 8. CDR1 is SGDLS, CDR2 YYNGEE, per germline. The CDR3 runs 15 residues. The CDR3 region is CASSVGGGLGETQYF. The DNA of the CDR3 is TGTGCCAGCAGCGTTGGGGGGGGGTTAGGAGAGACCCAGTACTTC.

The chain combines TRBV7-8 with TRBJ2-4, with D possibly being TRBD2 (6 bases). CDR1 is SGHVS, CDR2 FQNEAQ, per germline. With 0 bases removed from V and 7 bases from J, the gap between germline ends came to 10 bases. The CDR3 sequence is 14 residues long. CDR3 nucleotides: TGTGCCAGCAGCTTAGCCCCGGGGGTGAACATTCAGTACTTC. This sequence encodes CASSLAPGVNIQYF.

The rearrangement uses TRBV7-2 and TRBJ2-4, with a tentative D call TRBD1 (6 bases). Per the germline V gene, CDR1 is SGHTA and CDR2 is FQGNSA. The CDR3 spans 15 residues. V lost 5 bases and J lost 11, with 22 bases in between. CDR3 amino acids: CASSLIGTSRSLQYF. The CDR3 DNA is TGTGCCAGCAGCCTAATCGGGACATCTAGATCTCTTCAGTACTTC.

The rearrangement uses TRBV5-6 and TRBJ1-5, with D hard to call. The length of the CDR3 is 15 residues. Trimming took 3 bases from V and 0 from J, leaving 10 bases between them. Germline assignment: CDR1 SGHDT and CDR2 YYEEEE. DNA of the CDR3: TGTGCCAGCAGCTCGACAAGTTATAGCAATCAGCCCCAGCATTTT. Residues: CASSSTSYSNQPQHF.

J is TRBJ1-6 and V is TRBV2; a weak D match, TRBD1 (5 bases). The germline gives CDR1 SNHLY, CDR2 FYNNEI. This CDR3 region has 18 residues. The ends were cut back, 4 bases at V and 9 bases at J, with 25 bases in the middle. The CDR3 is CASSGDRGTGGGGSPLHF. Written as DNA, the CDR3 is TGTGCCAGCAGTGGGGATCGAGGAACGGGGGGAGGCGGTTCACCCCTCCACTTT.

J is TRBJ2-7 and V is TRBV7-2; tentative D call: TRBD2 (7 bases). CDR1 and CDR2 (germline): SGHTA, FQGNSA. Trimming removed 7 bases from V and 3 bases from J, with 16 bases in between. The CDR3 sequence is 14 residues long. In nucleotides, the CDR3 is TGTGCCAGCACGCGGGGGCTAAGCCGCTACGAGCAGTACGTC. Translating it yields CASTRGLSRYEQYV.

The chain is built from TRBV7-9 and TRBJ2-2; D might be TRBD1 (6 bases). Germline CDR1 SEHNR, CDR2 FQNEAQ (reference sequence). This CDR3 is 13 amino acids long. V was shortened by 5 bases and J by 6 bases, with 10 bases between the two germline ends. CDR3 in amino acids: CASSRNRAGELFF. The CDR3 DNA sequence: TGTGCCAGCAGCCGTAACAGGGCCGGGGAGCTGTTTTTT.

The chain uses TRBV5-6 and TRBJ1-4; 7 positions match TRBD1. Trimming took 4 bases from V and 0 from J; bases not matched to a gene: 9. The germline V gene encodes CDR1 SGHDT and CDR2 YYEEEE. The CDR3 sequence is 17 residues long. CDR3 loop: CASSLPGQQSTNEKLFF. The CDR3 DNA is TGTGCCAGCAGCCTACCGGGACAGCAATCAACTAATGAAAAACTGTTTTTT.

This chain links TRBV19 with TRBJ2-3, with D possibly being TRBD1 (5 bases). Trimming stripped 7 bases from V and 0 bases from J, with 11 bases between. Germline V gives CDR1 LNHDA, CDR2 SQIVND (reference sequence). The CDR3 length is 14 residues. DNA for the CDR3: TGTGCCAGTAAGGACATTTCTAGCACAGATACGCAGTATTTT. Encoded protein: CASKDISSTDTQYF.

The V call is TRBV19, the J call TRBJ2-1, with 8 bases that match TRBD2. The CDR3 is made up of 15 amino acids. In germline, CDR1 is LNHDA, CDR2 SQIVND (reference sequence). Unmatched junction bases numbered 3, after V lost 5 bases and J lost 0 bases. The CDR3 DNA reads as TGTGCCAGTAGTGAGCGGGGGAGCTCCTACAATGAGCAGTTCTTC. It codes for CASSERGSSYNEQFF.

This chain links TRBV11-2 with TRBJ1-1; unclear D gene. The germline gives CDR1 SGHAT, CDR2 FQNNGV. This CDR3 region has 14 residues. V dropped 4 bases and J dropped 5 bases, with 14 bases sitting between them. CDR3 residues: CASSSGYGGTEAFF. CDR3 nucleotides: TGTGCCAGCAGCTCAGGTTACGGAGGAACTGAAGCTTTCTTT.

With regard to this clone: This specimen includes other DNA sequences encoding the same CDR3. The chain uses TRBV7-3 and TRBJ2-1; 12 bases line up with TRBD2. Per the germline V gene, CDR1 is SGHTA and CDR2 is FQGTGA. The CDR3 is 15 residues long. J gave up 4 bases and V 4 bases, and 2 bases lay outside the gene matches. The CDR3 DNA reads TGTGCCAGCAGCTCCGGACTAGCGGGGTACAATGAGCAGTTCTTC. Amino acids: CASSSGLAGYNEQFF. Based on the CDR3 plus reference TRBV7-3 and TRBJ2-1, the full variable domain is GAGVSQTPSNKVTEKGKYVELRCDPISGHTALYWYRQSLGQGPEFLIYFQGTGAADDSGLPNDRFFAVRPEGSVSTLKIQRTERGDSAVYLCASSSGLAGYNEQFFGPGTRLTVL.

This sequence joins TRBV6-4 and TRBJ2-1, with 10 positions matching TRBD2. This CDR3 comprises 15 residues. Germline V gene lookup returns CDR1 MRHNA and CDR2 SNTAGT. Unmatched junction bases numbered 3, after V lost 2 bases and J lost 5 bases. Here the CDR3 reads CASSDSGGAHNEQFF. The CDR3 nucleotides read TGTGCCAGCAGTGACAGCGGGGGGGCCCACAATGAGCAGTTCTTC.